The sequence of this TCR beta chain was determined in a study of B cell selection in AIRE deficiency. General study results and limits: Of 3657 shared Treg TCRbeta sequences, around 30% were healthy-only, just over 9% patient-only. About 30.6% of healthy-shared Treg sequences were found among patient Tconv cells.

Sorted regulatory T cells were CD4-positive, CD25-high and CD127-low or negative. Sequencing used immunoSEQ multiplex PCR; TCRdb keeps in-frame clones, though not all of them. The sample has 28,000 or so clones, around 92% seen once; the top ten hold around 1.2%. A word on this clone: Its matching antigen is unknown.

This clonotype originated in a human donor in good health. The sample was CD4+CD25+ Tregs sorted from PBMCs.

CDR3 in DNA: TGTGCCAGCTCACCACCGAGCACAGATACGCAGTATTTT. This encodes CASSPPSTDTQYF. The chain employs TRBV18 and TRBJ2-3; no definite D call. Trimming removed 0 bases at V and 0 bases at J, with 1 base between. The CDR3 loop spans 13 amino acids. In germline, CDR1 is KGHSH, CDR2 LQKENI.